One sample yielded the 27 T cell receptor beta chains listed below, sequenced in a study of PD-L1 blockade in urothelial cancer. Sequencing used immunoSEQ multiplex PCR; TCRdb keeps in-frame clones, though not all of them. The repertoire holds tens of thousands of clones, with around 76% as singletons. The sequencing here drew on PBMCs, taken around atezolizumab (anti-PD-L1) treatment. All receptors come from a man aged 65-85 years with urothelial cancer.

V gene TRBV9 combines with J gene TRBJ2-1; 7 nucleotides match TRBD1. Unmatched junction bases numbered 8, after V lost 4 bases and J lost 7 bases. This CDR3 is built from 14 residues. CDR1 is SGDLS and CDR2 is YYNGEE in the germline V gene. CDR3 sequence: CASSPGTAGNEQFF. For the CDR3, the DNA is TGTGCCAGCAGCCCGGGGACAGCTGGAAATGAGCAGTTCTTC.

J is TRBJ2-1 and V is TRBV5-1, with a possible D match to TRBD2 (6 bases). The V end lost 0 bases, the J end lost 9 bases, and 22 bases lay between the germline ends. Germline V gene sequence: CDR1 SGHRS, CDR2 YFSETQ. This CDR3 region has 17 residues. The CDR3 reads CASSLELSRGPVSEQFF. Written as DNA, the CDR3 is TGCGCCAGCAGCTTGGAATTGTCGCGGGGACCGGTGAGTGAGCAGTTCTTC. Full variable domain (remainder filled in from reference TRBV5-1 and TRBJ2-1): KAGVTQTPRYLIKTRGQQVTLSCSPISGHRSVSWYQQTPGQGLQFLFEYFSETQRNKGNFPGRFSGRQFSNSRSEMNVSTLELGDSALYLCASSLELSRGPVSEQFFGPGTRLTVL.

The rearrangement uses TRBV14 and TRBJ2-7; the D gene is possibly TRBD1 (5 bases). The V gene's germline CDR1 is SGHDN and CDR2 FVKESK. The CDR3 loop spans 15 amino acids. V dropped 0 bases and J dropped 1 base, with 10 bases sitting between them. CDR3 in amino acids: CASSQEGAHSYEQYF. The CDR3 DNA reads as TGTGCCAGCAGCCAAGAAGGGGCTCATTCCTACGAGCAGTACTTC.

This clone was observed a handful of times. The rearrangement links TRBV4-1 to TRBJ2-1, with 10 positions matching TRBD2. V dropped 0 bases and J dropped 5; count of bases not matched to a gene: 7. Per the germline V gene, CDR1 is MGHRA and CDR2 is YSYEKL. The CDR3 contains 17 residues. CDR3 amino acids: CASSQDWASGGNNEQFF. The CDR3 region has the DNA TGCGCCAGCAGCCAAGATTGGGCTAGCGGGGGTAACAATGAGCAGTTCTTC.

The chain combines TRBV19 with TRBJ2-5; 8 nucleotides match TRBD1. This CDR3 contains 15 residues. Per germline, CDR1 LNHDA and CDR2 SQIVND (reference sequence). V lost 3 bases, J lost 1 base, and 4 bases stayed unmatched. The chain's CDR3 is CASSIWTGPQETQYF. Here the CDR3 DNA reads TGTGCCAGTAGTATCTGGACAGGGCCCCAAGAGACCCAGTACTTC.

The chain has TRBV11-2 and TRBJ1-2, with 7 positions matching TRBD1. Germline assignment: CDR1 SGHAT and CDR2 FQNNGV. The CDR3 has 13 amino acids. J was trimmed by 4 bases and V by 8 bases; bases with no gene match: 7. CDR3 coding DNA: TGTGCCAGCGCCCCCGGGACAGCCTATGGCTACACCTTC. Amino acids: CASAPGTAYGYTF.

With respect to this clone: A far larger clone differs by one base, so this is likely a read error. V and J are TRBV11-2 and TRBJ1-3, with D possibly being TRBD1 (6 bases). The CDR3 is 13 residues long. Germline V gene lookup returns CDR1 SGHAT and CDR2 FQNNGV. Trimming took 5 bases from V and 4 from J, leaving 9 bases between them. CDR3 nucleotide sequence: TGTGCCAGCAGCATGACAGGAGGAAACACCATATATTTT. This codes for CASSMTGGNTIYF. The full variable domain, its missing parts supplied by reference TRBV11-2 and TRBJ1-3, is EAGVAQSPRYKIIEKRQSVAFWCNPISGHATLYWYQQILGQGPKLLIQFQNNGVVDDSQLPKDRFSAERLKGVDSTLKIQPAKLEDSAVYLCASSMTGGNTIYFGEGSWLTVV.

The CDR3 spells CASSAQSTDTQYF. Written as DNA, the CDR3 is TGTGCCAGCAGCGCACAGAGCACAGATACGCAGTATTTT. V gene TRBV7-2 combines with J gene TRBJ2-3; D is ambiguous. Germline V gene sequence: CDR1 SGHTA, CDR2 FQGNSA. V dropped 5 bases and J dropped 0 bases, with 6 bases sitting between them. CDR3 length: 13 residues.

The rearrangement links TRBV10-3 to TRBJ2-5; D ambiguous. Trimming left V 4 bases short and J 2 bases short, with 8 bases between. CDR1 ENHRY and CDR2 SYGVKD come from the germline V gene. CDR3 length equals 13 residues. This chain's CDR3 is CAISAVIQETQYF. The CDR3 DNA reads as TGTGCCATCAGTGCGGTGATACAAGAGACCCAGTACTTC.

The chain has TRBV25-1 and TRBJ2-1; 8 bases are a match to TRBD1. The CDR3 spans 14 residues. The ends lost 4 bases at V and 7 bases at J; junction bases unmatched: 6. The germline gives CDR1 MGHDK, CDR2 SYGVNS. The CDR3 sequence is CASSGLTGDNEQFF. The CDR3 DNA reads TGTGCCAGCAGTGGACTGACAGGGGATAATGAGCAGTTCTTC. The variable domain in full, with the rest retrieved from reference TRBV25-1 and TRBJ2-1, is EADIYQTPRYLVIGTGKKITLECSQTMGHDKMYWYQQDPGMELHLIHYSYGVNSTEKGDLSSESTVSRIRTEHFPLTLESARPSHTSQYLCASSGLTGDNEQFFGPGTRLTVL.

The chain employs TRBV5-4 and TRBJ1-2; a weak D match, TRBD1 (5 bases). The germline V gene encodes CDR1 SGHNT and CDR2 YYREEE (reference sequence). The CDR3 loop spans 14 amino acids. V was clipped by 2 bases and J by 5 bases, with 13 bases between them. As DNA, the CDR3 is TGTGCCAGCAGCTTTTCGGGGACTGCTTATGGCTACACCTTC. Amino acid sequence: CASSFSGTAYGYTF.

Here the CDR3 reads CASSLALRRGPSYNEQFF. CDR3 DNA sequence: TGTGCCAGCAGCTTAGCGCTTAGGAGGGGGCCGTCCTACAATGAGCAGTTCTTC. The rearrangement uses TRBV7-9 and TRBJ2-1, with D possibly matching TRBD1 (7 bases). The CDR3 is 18 amino acids. CDR1 and CDR2 (germline): SEHNR, FQNEAQ (reference sequence). Trimming took 0 bases from V and 1 from J, leaving 16 bases between them.

The V call is TRBV7-3, the J call TRBJ2-1; perhaps TRBD1 as D (6 bases). The CDR3 totals 13 residues. Germline values: CDR1 SGHTA, CDR2 FQGTGA. The V gene lost 1 base and the J gene lost 9 bases, with 10 bases spanning the gap. CDR3 nucleotides: TGTGCCAGCAGCTTAAGACAGGATGGTGAGCAGTTCTTC. Its translation is CASSLRQDGEQFF.

This clone has just a few counts. The gene calls are TRBV9 and TRBJ2-7, with D maybe TRBD2 (5 bases). CDR3 length: 15 amino acids. Germline-derived CDR1 and CDR2 are SGDLS and YYNGEE. V dropped 4 bases and J dropped 2 bases, with 16 bases sitting between them. This chain's CDR3 is CASSLAPTTPYEQYF. CDR3 DNA: TGTGCCAGCAGCCTAGCCCCTACCACCCCCTACGAGCAGTACTTC.

J is TRBJ2-7 and V is TRBV18, with D perhaps matching TRBD2 (5 bases). This CDR3 spans 14 amino acids. V was shortened by 3 bases and J by 5 bases, with 14 bases between the two germline ends. CDR1 and CDR2 from the germline V gene are KGHSH and LQKENI. CDR3 DNA sequence: TGTGCCAGCTCACCCTTGGTGGGAGTACACGAGCAGTACTTC. Amino acid sequence: CASSPLVGVHEQYF.

The chain has TRBV19 and TRBJ1-1; TRBD1 matches 7 bases. The CDR3 runs to 13 residues. Germline CDR1 is LNHDA and CDR2 is SQIVND (reference sequence). J gave up 4 bases and V 8 bases, and 7 bases lay outside the gene matches. The CDR3 bases are TGTGCCAGTCAATATGAGGGGGCCACTGAAGCTTTCTTT. Protein product: CASQYEGATEAFF.

The V and J genes are TRBV30 and TRBJ1-2, with D perhaps matching TRBD1 (5 bases). Germline V lookup: CDR1 GTSNPN, CDR2 SVGIG (reference sequence). This CDR3 contains 14 residues. Trimming removed 0 bases from V and 7 bases from J, with 15 bases in between. The CDR3 reads CAWSVRREVFGYTF. The CDR3 region has the DNA TGTGCCTGGAGTGTACGCAGGGAAGTCTTTGGCTACACCTTC.

The V and J genes are TRBV5-8 and TRBJ1-2, with 7 bases that match TRBD1. Germline V gene data show CDR1 as SGHTS and CDR2 as YDEGEE. The CDR3 has 12 residues. V dropped 0 bases and J dropped 14; count of bases not matched to a gene: 7. The CDR3 DNA reads as TGTGCCAGCAGCTTGGGGGACAGATCTTTAACCTTC. Protein product: CASSLGDRSLTF.

The gene calls are TRBV7-9 and TRBJ1-2; 11 bases map to TRBD1. This CDR3 contains 15 residues. V lost 5 bases, J lost 8 bases, and 10 bases stayed unmatched. CDR1 is SEHNR and CDR2 is FQNEAQ in the germline V gene (reference sequence). DNA of the CDR3: TGTGCCAGCAGCCCAAGTGGACAGGGGGCGGCCGGCTACACCTTC. Amino acid sequence: CASSPSGQGAAGYTF.

Here the CDR3 reads CASRPPVAYEQYF. CDR3 bases: TGTGCCAGCAGGCCTCCCGTAGCCTACGAGCAGTACTTC. This chain links TRBV5-5 with TRBJ2-7; D is ambiguous. The length of the CDR3 is 13 residues. V lost 5 bases to trimming and J lost 2 bases, with 11 bases between them. Germline CDR1 SGHKS, CDR2 YYEKEE (reference sequence).

The chain joins TRBV11-3 to TRBJ2-2; 7 bases agree with TRBD1. V shed 5 bases and J 2 bases; nucleotides not matched to a gene: 5. From germline, CDR1 is SGHNT and CDR2 YENEEA. CDR3 length: 15 residues. CDR3 DNA: TGTGCCAGCAGCCCTCGGGACAGCAACACCGGGGAGCTGTTTTTT. This encodes CASSPRDSNTGELFF.

This chain links TRBV5-1 with TRBJ2-5; 7 bases line up with TRBD1. Trimming cost V 0 bases and J 3 bases; bases outside gene matches: 8. CDR1 SGHRS and CDR2 YFSETQ come from the germline V gene. The CDR3 has 16 residues. DNA of the CDR3: TGCGCCAGCAGCTTGGGCCTAGGGGACAGAAAAGAGACCCAGTACTTC. This codes for CASSLGLGDRKETQYF.

This clone was observed a single time. The chain has TRBV2 and TRBJ2-5; D might be TRBD1 (5 bases). V gave up 6 bases and J gave up 5 bases, with 13 bases separating them. Looked up from germline, CDR1 is SNHLY and CDR2 is FYNNEI. CDR3 size: 13 residues. CDR3 region: CASSGQGKETQYF. CDR3 in DNA: TGTGCCAGCAGCGGGCAGGGCAAGGAGACCCAGTACTTC.

The chain has TRBV10-3 and TRBJ2-5; 11 bases match TRBD1. Germline V gene lookup returns CDR1 ENHRY and CDR2 SYGVKD. V lost 9 bases and J lost 0; bases outside the gene matches: 6. There are 15 residues in the CDR3. In DNA form, the CDR3 reads TGTGCCATTGGAGGGACAGGGGGAAACCAAGAGACCCAGTACTTC. It specifies CAIGGTGGNQETQYF.

The V and J genes are TRBV30 and TRBJ1-1; 7 nucleotides line up with TRBD1. The germline V gene encodes CDR1 GTSNPN and CDR2 SVGIG (reference sequence). Trimming at V came to 5 bases and at J to 0 bases, leaving 6 bases not matched to a gene. There are 14 residues in the CDR3. This CDR3 is CAWARDSLNTEAFF. The CDR3 DNA sequence: TGTGCCTGGGCCCGGGACAGCTTGAACACTGAAGCTTTCTTT.

The J gene is TRBJ2-1, the V gene TRBV5-1; 9 bases fit TRBD2. The V gene's germline CDR1 is SGHRS and CDR2 YFSETQ. The CDR3 contains 15 residues. With 0 bases clipped from V and 4 bases from J, the junction kept 2 bases outside the gene matches. The CDR3 spells CASSLGLAEYNEQFF. The CDR3 nucleotides read TGCGCCAGCAGCTTGGGACTAGCGGAATACAATGAGCAGTTCTTC.

The chain uses TRBV4-1 and TRBJ2-1; the D gene is possibly TRBD2 (5 bases). Germline assignment: CDR1 MGHRA and CDR2 YSYEKL. The V end lost 3 bases, the J end lost 0 bases, and 12 bases lay between the germline ends. This CDR3 has 16 residues. The CDR3 coding sequence is TGCGCCAGCAGCCATCCCGGCGGAGGCTCCTACAATGAGCAGTTCTTC. It specifies CASSHPGGGSYNEQFF.